The rows below give T cell receptor beta chains drawn from one sample of a study of T cells in Graves' hyperthyroidism and ophthalmopathy. TCRdb itself ran the multiplex PCR reads through MiXCR, one entry per CDR3 protein. The sample consists of roughly 710,000 distinct CDR3 sequences, roughly 32% of them appearing once. Specimen: blood. The source of these receptors is a woman aged 40 to 55 with Graves' hyperthyroidism. CDR3s include the opening cysteine and the closing phenylalanine or tryptophan. A D gene is named only where the DNA matches it firmly. Clone size is not always given. Where it is, it says once, few, many or a class for expanded clones.

CDR3 protein: CASSYSRAKTYEQYF
CDR3 DNA: TGTGCCAGCAGTTACTCGCGGGCAAAAACCTACGAGCAGTACTTC
V gene: TRBV6-5
clone size: -
D gene: -
J gene: TRBJ2-7

CDR3 protein: CASSFKGAEAFF
CDR3 DNA: TGTGCCAGCAGTTTCAAAGGAGCTGAAGCTTTCTTT
V gene: TRBV7-9
clone size: many
D gene: -
J gene: TRBJ1-1

CDR3 protein: CASSFSRKRDTEAFF
CDR3 DNA: TGTGCCAGCAGTTTTAGCCGGAAGAGGGACACTGAAGCTTTCTTT
V gene: TRBV12-3/TRBV12-4
clone size: few
D gene: -
J gene: TRBJ1-1

CDR3 protein: CSVDGGASVYEQYF
CDR3 DNA: TGCAGCGTTGACGGGGGGGCTAGCGTTTACGAGCAGTACTTC
V gene: TRBV29-1
clone size: many
D gene: TRBD2
J gene: TRBJ2-7

CDR3 protein: CASSPLGWSGNTIYF
CDR3 DNA: TGTGCCAGCAGCCCACTAGGGTGGTCTGGAAACACCATATATTTT
V gene: TRBV12-3/TRBV12-4
clone size: few
D gene: -
J gene: TRBJ1-3

CDR3 protein: CASSLGVNSGNTIYF
CDR3 DNA: TGTGCCAGCAGCTTAGGGGTAAACTCTGGAAACACCATATATTTT
V gene: TRBV7-2
clone size: few
D gene: -
J gene: TRBJ1-3

CDR3 protein: CAISEYTGDWSSYEQYF
CDR3 DNA: TGTGCCATCAGTGAGTACACGGGGGACTGGAGCTCCTACGAGCAGTACTTC
V gene: TRBV10-3
clone size: many
D gene: -
J gene: TRBJ2-7

CDR3 protein: CASSVYGLANTGELFF
CDR3 DNA: TGTGCCAGCAGCGTGTACGGCCTAGCGAACACCGGGGAGCTGTTTTTT
V gene: TRBV9
clone size: -
D gene: -
J gene: TRBJ2-2

CDR3 protein: CASTPDPGLEEGETQYF
CDR3 DNA: TGTGCCAGCACCCCAGACCCGGGACTGGAAGAGGGGGAGACCCAGTACTTC
V gene: TRBV7-8
clone size: many
D gene: -
J gene: TRBJ2-5

CDR3 protein: CASSLGTSGNTGELFF
CDR3 DNA: TGTGCCAGCAGCTTAGGTACTTCCGGAAACACCGGGGAGCTGTTTTTT
V gene: TRBV7-2
clone size: -
D gene: -
J gene: TRBJ2-2

CDR3 protein: CASIAAGSWASQETQYF
CDR3 DNA: TGTGCCAGCATCGCCGCGGGGTCTTGGGCCAGCCAAGAGACCCAGTACTTC
V gene: TRBV12-3/TRBV12-4
clone size: -
D gene: -
J gene: TRBJ2-5

CDR3 protein: CASSSGGNTIYF
CDR3 DNA: TGTGCCAGCAGCTCGGGTGGAAACACCATATATTTT
V gene: TRBV7-2
clone size: many
D gene: -
J gene: TRBJ1-3

CDR3 protein: CASSFGNRVNLNQPQHF
CDR3 DNA: TGTGCCAGCAGCTTTGGGAACAGGGTAAATCTTAATCAGCCCCAGCATTTT
V gene: TRBV7-8
clone size: many
D gene: -
J gene: TRBJ1-5

CDR3 protein: CASSQDAAVVPEAFF
CDR3 DNA: TGCGCCAGCAGCCAAGACGCGGCAGTTGTTCCTGAAGCTTTCTTT
V gene: TRBV7-2
clone size: few
D gene: -
J gene: TRBJ1-1

CDR3 protein: CASSFVVNTEAFF
CDR3 DNA: TGTGCCAGCAGTTTTGTCGTGAACACTGAAGCTTTCTTT
V gene: TRBV12-3/TRBV12-4
clone size: many
D gene: -
J gene: TRBJ1-1

CDR3 protein: CASSSGQERSSPLHF
CDR3 DNA: TGTGCCAGCAGTTCCGGACAGGAACGCAGTTCACCCCTCCACTTT
V gene: TRBV7-9
clone size: -
D gene: TRBD1
J gene: TRBJ1-6

CDR3 protein: CASSLSGRTRSNTGELFF
CDR3 DNA: TGTGCCAGCAGCTTATCCGGGAGGACGAGATCGAACACCGGGGAGCTGTTTTTT
V gene: TRBV7-9
clone size: few
D gene: TRBD2
J gene: TRBJ2-2

CDR3 protein: CASSRTQTGELFF
CDR3 DNA: TGCGCCAGCAGCCGAACCCAGACCGGGGAGCTGTTTTTT
V gene: TRBV4-3
clone size: -
D gene: -
J gene: TRBJ2-2

CDR3 protein: CASSIATGANYGYTF
CDR3 DNA: TGTGCCAGTAGTATAGCGACAGGGGCGAACTATGGCTACACCTTC
V gene: TRBV19
clone size: many
D gene: TRBD1
J gene: TRBJ1-2

CDR3 protein: CASSQDAGYGNTIYF
CDR3 DNA: TGTGCCAGCAGCCAAGACGCGGGGTACGGAAACACCATATATTTT
V gene: TRBV14
clone size: few
D gene: -
J gene: TRBJ1-3

CDR3 protein: CAVGRDYGYTF
CDR3 DNA: TGTGCCGTGGGGCGGGACTATGGCTACACCTTC
V gene: TRBV6-5
clone size: few
D gene: -
J gene: TRBJ1-2

CDR3 protein: CASSMARQGTPTIYF
CDR3 DNA: TGTGCCAGTAGTATGGCAAGACAGGGGACCCCCACCATATATTTT
V gene: TRBV19
clone size: few
D gene: TRBD1
J gene: TRBJ1-3

CDR3 protein: CASSPGEGSYTF
CDR3 DNA: TGTGCCAGCAGCCCGGGGGAGGGGAGCTACACCTTC
V gene: TRBV3-1
clone size: few
D gene: -
J gene: TRBJ1-2

CDR3 protein: CASSPPAGGISGANVLTF
CDR3 DNA: TGTGCCAGCAGCCCCCCCGCGGGAGGCATCTCTGGGGCCAACGTCCTGACTTTC
V gene: TRBV7-9
clone size: few
D gene: TRBD2
J gene: TRBJ2-6

CDR3 protein: CASSLAGLTKEYF
CDR3 DNA: TGTGCCAGCAGCTTGGCGGGACTGACTAAGGAGTACTTC
V gene: TRBV5-8
clone size: few
D gene: -
J gene: TRBJ2-7

CDR3 protein: CASSYTRRGNQETQYF
CDR3 DNA: TGTGCCAGCAGTTACACCCGCCGCGGAAACCAAGAGACCCAGTACTTC
V gene: TRBV6-2/TRBV6-3
clone size: -
D gene: -
J gene: TRBJ2-5

CDR3 protein: CASSPGRTYEQYF
CDR3 DNA: TGTGCCAGCTCACCAGGACGGACCTACGAGCAGTACTTC
V gene: TRBV18
clone size: -
D gene: -
J gene: TRBJ2-7

CDR3 protein: CASSPLRSFYTEAFF
CDR3 DNA: TGTGCCAGCAGTCCCCTACGCTCCTTTTACACTGAAGCTTTCTTT
V gene: TRBV12-3/TRBV12-4
clone size: many
D gene: -
J gene: TRBJ1-1

CDR3 protein: CASSLGVVAWGGQETQYF
CDR3 DNA: TGTGCCAGCAGCCTAGGGGTCGTCGCATGGGGAGGACAAGAGACCCAGTACTTC
V gene: TRBV7-9
clone size: -
D gene: -
J gene: TRBJ2-5

CDR3 protein: CASSPLFGRGVEKLFF
CDR3 DNA: TGTGCCAGCAGCCCCCTCTTCGGCAGGGGAGTTGAAAAACTGTTTTTT
V gene: TRBV5-8
clone size: few
D gene: -
J gene: TRBJ1-4

CDR3 protein: CASRPQGHEQYF
CDR3 DNA: TGTGCCAGCAGGCCACAGGGGCACGAGCAGTACTTC
V gene: TRBV4-2
clone size: -
D gene: TRBD1
J gene: TRBJ2-7

CDR3 protein: CASSLSGDGGYTF
CDR3 DNA: TGTGCCAGCAGCTTATCAGGGGATGGTGGCTACACCTTC
V gene: TRBV7-9
clone size: many
D gene: -
J gene: TRBJ1-2

CDR3 protein: CASSQAVSIRTGELFF
CDR3 DNA: TGCGCCAGCAGCCAAGCCGTCTCTATCCGCACCGGGGAGCTGTTTTTT
V gene: TRBV5-1
clone size: few
D gene: -
J gene: TRBJ2-2

CDR3 protein: CASSPRTEANYGYTF
CDR3 DNA: TGTGCCAGCAGCCCCCGGACAGAGGCTAACTATGGCTACACCTTC
V gene: TRBV7-2
clone size: many
D gene: -
J gene: TRBJ1-2

CDR3 protein: CSASRENTEAFF
CDR3 DNA: TGCAGTGCTAGTAGGGAGAACACTGAAGCTTTCTTT
V gene: TRBV20-1
clone size: many
D gene: -
J gene: TRBJ1-1

CDR3 protein: CSAVRDRNYEQYF
CDR3 DNA: TGCAGTGCTGTCCGGGACAGGAACTACGAGCAGTACTTC
V gene: TRBV20-1
clone size: -
D gene: TRBD1
J gene: TRBJ2-7

CDR3 protein: CASLSSDRSNYGYTF
CDR3 DNA: TGTGCCAGCCTCTCATCCGACAGGAGCAACTATGGCTACACCTTC
V gene: TRBV6-5
clone size: -
D gene: -
J gene: TRBJ1-2

CDR3 protein: CASSPNLSGQGNQPQHF
CDR3 DNA: TGTGCCAGCAGTCCCAATCTCTCCGGACAGGGGAATCAGCCCCAGCATTTT
V gene: TRBV12-3/TRBV12-4
clone size: -
D gene: TRBD1
J gene: TRBJ1-5

CDR3 protein: CASSSMRLGQRWPDTEAFF
CDR3 DNA: TGTGCCAGCAGCTCCATGCGATTGGGACAGCGGTGGCCTGACACTGAAGCTTTCTTT
V gene: TRBV7-8
clone size: -
D gene: TRBD1
J gene: TRBJ1-1

CDR3 protein: CASSLGSRGNTIYF
CDR3 DNA: TGTGCCAGCAGCTTGGGGTCGCGGGGAAACACCATATATTTT
V gene: TRBV7-9
clone size: -
D gene: -
J gene: TRBJ1-3

CDR3 protein: CASSYSNRDRRGTEAFF
CDR3 DNA: TGTGCCAGCAGTTACTCAAACCGGGACAGGAGGGGAACTGAAGCTTTCTTT
V gene: TRBV6-2/TRBV6-3
clone size: many
D gene: TRBD1
J gene: TRBJ1-1

CDR3 protein: CASTPRAGVNSPLHF
CDR3 DNA: TGTGCCAGCACCCCCCGAGCAGGAGTCAATTCACCCCTCCACTTT
V gene: TRBV4-1
clone size: -
D gene: -
J gene: TRBJ1-6

CDR3 protein: CASRPANYGYTF
CDR3 DNA: TGTGCCAGTAGACCAGCTAACTATGGCTACACCTTC
V gene: TRBV19
clone size: many
D gene: -
J gene: TRBJ1-2

CDR3 protein: CAISYPPGPDAEAFF
CDR3 DNA: TGTGCCATCAGTTACCCCCCGGGACCGGACGCTGAAGCTTTCTTT
V gene: TRBV6-5
clone size: -
D gene: -
J gene: TRBJ1-1

CDR3 protein: CASSQDRTAYEQYF
CDR3 DNA: TGCGCCAGCAGCCAAGATAGGACAGCCTACGAGCAGTACTTC
V gene: TRBV4-1
clone size: few
D gene: -
J gene: TRBJ2-7

CDR3 protein: CASSIQDAANYGYTF
CDR3 DNA: TGTGCCAGTAGTATACAGGACGCAGCTAACTATGGCTACACCTTC
V gene: TRBV19
clone size: -
D gene: -
J gene: TRBJ1-2